This T cell receptor (beta chain) was sequenced during a study of cytomegalovirus exposure and HLA in healthy donors. Comments on this clone: Its cognate antigen is unknown.

13 Jbeta primers and 60 Vbeta primers were used for the PCR. Assay used: immunoSEQ multiplex PCR; TCRdb lists only in-frame clones, some missing. The data contain roughly 200,000 clones, 79% of them singletons. CDR1 and CDR2 (germline): SEHNR, FQNEAQ (reference sequence). The length of the CDR3 is 17 residues. V shed 5 bases and J 3 bases; nucleotides not matched to a gene: 11. General study findings and limits: Earlier analysis yielded a pattern in which most TCR beta V segments were productive about 90% or about 30% of the time.

This chain links TRBV7-9 with TRBJ2-1; 9 bases line up with TRBD1. The receptor was isolated from a woman in her forties in good health and CMV-seronegative. The sample was PBMCs. The CDR3 loop is CASSRSTGTGFYNEQFF. CDR3 nucleotides: TGTGCCAGCAGCCGATCGACGGGGACAGGGTTCTACAATGAGCAGTTCTTC.